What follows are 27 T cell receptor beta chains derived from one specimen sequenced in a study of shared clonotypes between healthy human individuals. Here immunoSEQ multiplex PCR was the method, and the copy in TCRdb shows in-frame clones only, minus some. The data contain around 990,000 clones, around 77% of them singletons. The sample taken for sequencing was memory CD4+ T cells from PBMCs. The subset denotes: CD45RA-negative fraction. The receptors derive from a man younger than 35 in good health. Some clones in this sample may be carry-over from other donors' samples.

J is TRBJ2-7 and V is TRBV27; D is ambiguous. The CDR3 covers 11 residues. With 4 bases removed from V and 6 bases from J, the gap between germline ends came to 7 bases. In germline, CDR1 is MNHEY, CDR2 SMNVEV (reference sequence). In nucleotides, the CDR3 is TGTGCCAGCAGTTCATATCTCGAGCAGTACTTC. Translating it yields CASSSYLEQYF.

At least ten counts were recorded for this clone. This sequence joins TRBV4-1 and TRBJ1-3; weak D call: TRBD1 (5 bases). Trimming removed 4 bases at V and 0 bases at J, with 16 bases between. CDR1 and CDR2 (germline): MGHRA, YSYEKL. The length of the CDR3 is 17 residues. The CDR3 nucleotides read TGCGCCAGCAGCCGTGGGCAAGGGGATGGCTCTGGAAACACCATATATTTT. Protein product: CASSRGQGDGSGNTIYF.

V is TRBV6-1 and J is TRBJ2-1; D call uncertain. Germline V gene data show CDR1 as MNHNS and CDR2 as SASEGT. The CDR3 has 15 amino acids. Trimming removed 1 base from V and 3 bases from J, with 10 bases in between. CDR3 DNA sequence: TGTGCCAGCAGTGAAGGGCAGAGCGACTACAATGAGCAGTTCTTC. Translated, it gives CASSEGQSDYNEQFF.

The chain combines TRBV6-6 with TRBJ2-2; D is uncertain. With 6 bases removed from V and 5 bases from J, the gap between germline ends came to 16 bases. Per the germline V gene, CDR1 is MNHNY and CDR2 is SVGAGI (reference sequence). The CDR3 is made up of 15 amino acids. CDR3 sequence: CASSDAGVKTGELFF. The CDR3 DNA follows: TGTGCCAGCAGCGACGCTGGGGTTAAAACCGGGGAGCTGTTTTTT.

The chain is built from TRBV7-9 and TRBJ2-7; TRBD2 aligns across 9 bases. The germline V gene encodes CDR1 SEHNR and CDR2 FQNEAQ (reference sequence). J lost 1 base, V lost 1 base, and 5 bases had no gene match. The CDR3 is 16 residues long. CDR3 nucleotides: TGTGCCAGCAGCTTAGTGGGGCTAGCGGGATCCTACGAGCAGTACTTC. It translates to CASSLVGLAGSYEQYF.

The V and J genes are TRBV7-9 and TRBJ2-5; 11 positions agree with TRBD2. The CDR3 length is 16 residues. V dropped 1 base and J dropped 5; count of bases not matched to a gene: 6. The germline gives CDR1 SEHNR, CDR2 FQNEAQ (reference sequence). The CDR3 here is CASSLVGTSGSETQYF. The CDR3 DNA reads TGTGCCAGCAGCTTAGTTGGTACTAGCGGGAGTGAGACCCAGTACTTC.

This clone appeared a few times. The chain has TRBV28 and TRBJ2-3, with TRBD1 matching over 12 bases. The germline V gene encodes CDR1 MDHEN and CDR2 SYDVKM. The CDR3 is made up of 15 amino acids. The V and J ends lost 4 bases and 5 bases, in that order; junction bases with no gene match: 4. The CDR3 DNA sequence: TGTGCCAGCAGTTGGGGACAGGGGGCGGGAGATACGCAGTATTTT. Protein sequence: CASSWGQGAGDTQYF.

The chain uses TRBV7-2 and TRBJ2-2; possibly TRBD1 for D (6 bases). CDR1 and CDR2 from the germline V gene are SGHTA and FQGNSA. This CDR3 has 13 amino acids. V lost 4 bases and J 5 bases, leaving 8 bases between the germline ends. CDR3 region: CASSSRGTGELFF. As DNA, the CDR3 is TGTGCCAGCAGCTCCAGGGGAACCGGGGAGCTGTTTTTT.

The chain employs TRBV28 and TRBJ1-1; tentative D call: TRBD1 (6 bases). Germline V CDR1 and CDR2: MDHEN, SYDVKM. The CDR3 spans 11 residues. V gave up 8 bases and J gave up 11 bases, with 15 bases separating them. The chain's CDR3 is CASGRGGGAFF. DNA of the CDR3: TGTGCCAGCGGCAGAGGTGGGGGCGCTTTCTTT. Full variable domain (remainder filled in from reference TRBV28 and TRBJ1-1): DVKVTQSSRYLVKRTGEKVFLECVQDMDHENMFWYRQDPGLGLRLIYFSYDVKMKEKGDIPEGYSVSREKKERFSLILESASTNQTSMYLCASGRGGGAFFGQGTRLTVV.

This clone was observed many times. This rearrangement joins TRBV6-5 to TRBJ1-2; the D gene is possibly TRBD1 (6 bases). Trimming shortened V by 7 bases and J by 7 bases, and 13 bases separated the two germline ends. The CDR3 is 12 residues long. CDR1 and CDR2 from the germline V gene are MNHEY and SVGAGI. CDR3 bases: TGTGCCAGCATCGGGGGGGGCTCTGGCTACACCTTC. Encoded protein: CASIGGGSGYTF.

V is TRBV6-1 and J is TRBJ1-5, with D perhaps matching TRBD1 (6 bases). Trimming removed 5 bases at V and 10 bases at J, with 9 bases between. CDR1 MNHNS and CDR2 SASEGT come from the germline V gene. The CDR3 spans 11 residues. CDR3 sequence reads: CASSQGQPQHF. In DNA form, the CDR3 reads TGTGCCAGCAGTCAGGGGCAACCCCAGCATTTT.

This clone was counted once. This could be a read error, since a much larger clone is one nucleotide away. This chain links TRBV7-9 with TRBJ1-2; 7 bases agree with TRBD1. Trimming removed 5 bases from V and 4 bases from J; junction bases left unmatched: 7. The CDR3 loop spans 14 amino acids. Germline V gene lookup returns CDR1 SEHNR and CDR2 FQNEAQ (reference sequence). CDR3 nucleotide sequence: TGTGCCAGCAGCCGAGACAGGGCTCGCTATGGCTACACCTTC. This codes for CASSRDRARYGYTF.

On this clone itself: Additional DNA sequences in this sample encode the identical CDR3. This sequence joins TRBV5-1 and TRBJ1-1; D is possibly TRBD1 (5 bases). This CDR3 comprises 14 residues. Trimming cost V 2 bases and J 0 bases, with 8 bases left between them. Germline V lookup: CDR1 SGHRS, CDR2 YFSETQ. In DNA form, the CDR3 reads TGCGCCAGCAGCTTCGACAGTATGAACACTGAAGCTTTCTTT. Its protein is CASSFDSMNTEAFF.

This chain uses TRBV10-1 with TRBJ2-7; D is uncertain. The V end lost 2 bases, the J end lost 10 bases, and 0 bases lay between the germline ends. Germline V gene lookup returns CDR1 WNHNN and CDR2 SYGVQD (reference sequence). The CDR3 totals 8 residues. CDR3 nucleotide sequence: TGCGCCAGCAGTGAGCAGTACTTC. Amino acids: CASSEQYF.

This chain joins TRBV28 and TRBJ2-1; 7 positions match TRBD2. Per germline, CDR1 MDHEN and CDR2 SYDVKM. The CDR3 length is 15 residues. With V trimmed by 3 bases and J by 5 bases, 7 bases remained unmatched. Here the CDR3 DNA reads TGTGCCAGCAGTTTGGGGGGGAGGGTCGACAATGAGCAGTTCTTC. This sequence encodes CASSLGGRVDNEQFF.

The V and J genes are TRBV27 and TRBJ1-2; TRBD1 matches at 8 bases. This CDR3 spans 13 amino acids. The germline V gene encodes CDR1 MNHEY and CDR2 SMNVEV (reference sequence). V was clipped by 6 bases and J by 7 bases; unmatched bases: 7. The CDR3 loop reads CASSQQGESGYTF. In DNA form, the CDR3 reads TGTGCCAGCAGCCAACAGGGGGAGTCTGGCTACACCTTC.

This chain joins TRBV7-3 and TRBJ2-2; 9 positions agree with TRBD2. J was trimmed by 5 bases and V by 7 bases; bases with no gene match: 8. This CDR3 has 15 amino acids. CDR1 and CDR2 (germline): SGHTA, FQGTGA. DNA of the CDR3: TGTGCCAGCACCCCCTGGGCGGGAGGGACCGGGGAGCTGTTTTTT. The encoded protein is CASTPWAGGTGELFF.

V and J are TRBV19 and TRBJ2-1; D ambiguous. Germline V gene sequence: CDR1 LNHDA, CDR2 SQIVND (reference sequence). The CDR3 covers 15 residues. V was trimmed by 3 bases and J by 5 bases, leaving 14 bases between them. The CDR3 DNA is TGTGCCAGTAGTATTCCGATCCCACCCAACAATGAGCAGTTCTTC. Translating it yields CASSIPIPPNNEQFF. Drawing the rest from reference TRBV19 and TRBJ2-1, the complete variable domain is DGGITQSPKYLFRKEGQNVTLSCEQNLNHDAMYWYRQDPGQGLRLIYYSQIVNDFQKGDIAEGYSVSREKKESFPLTVTSAQKNPTAFYLCASSIPIPPNNEQFFGPGTRLTVL.

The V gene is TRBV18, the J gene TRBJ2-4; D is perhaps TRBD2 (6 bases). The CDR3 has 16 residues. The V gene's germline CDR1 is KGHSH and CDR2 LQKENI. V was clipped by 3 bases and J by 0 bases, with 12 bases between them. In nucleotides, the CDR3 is TGTGCCAGCTCACCGTTGGGAGGACTAGCCAAAAACATTCAGTACTTC. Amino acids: CASSPLGGLAKNIQYF.

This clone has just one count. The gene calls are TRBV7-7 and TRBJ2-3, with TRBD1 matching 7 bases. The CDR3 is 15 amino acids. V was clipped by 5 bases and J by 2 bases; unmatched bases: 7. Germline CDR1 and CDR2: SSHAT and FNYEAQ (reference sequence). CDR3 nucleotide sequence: TGTGCCAGCAGCCTCACAGGGGCCAACACAGATACGCAGTATTTT. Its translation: CASSLTGANTDTQYF.

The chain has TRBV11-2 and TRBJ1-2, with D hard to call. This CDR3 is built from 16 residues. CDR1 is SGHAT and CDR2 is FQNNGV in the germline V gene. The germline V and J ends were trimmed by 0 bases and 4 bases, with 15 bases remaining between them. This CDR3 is CASSLDRNIRIYGYTF. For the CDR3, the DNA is TGTGCCAGCAGCTTAGATAGGAATATCCGTATCTATGGCTACACCTTC.

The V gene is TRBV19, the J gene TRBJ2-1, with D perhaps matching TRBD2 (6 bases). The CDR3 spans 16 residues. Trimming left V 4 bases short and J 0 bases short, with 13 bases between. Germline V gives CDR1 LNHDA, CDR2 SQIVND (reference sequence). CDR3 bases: TGTGCCAGTAGTACCGACGGGGGAAGCTCCTACAATGAGCAGTTCTTC. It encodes CASSTDGGSSYNEQFF.

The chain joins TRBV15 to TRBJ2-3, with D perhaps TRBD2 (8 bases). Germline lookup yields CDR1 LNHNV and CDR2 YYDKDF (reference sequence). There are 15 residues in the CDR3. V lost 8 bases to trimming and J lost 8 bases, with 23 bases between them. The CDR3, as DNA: TGTGCCACCGAACTAGGGACAGCCGGGAGGGCTACGCAGTATTTT. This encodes CATELGTAGRATQYF.

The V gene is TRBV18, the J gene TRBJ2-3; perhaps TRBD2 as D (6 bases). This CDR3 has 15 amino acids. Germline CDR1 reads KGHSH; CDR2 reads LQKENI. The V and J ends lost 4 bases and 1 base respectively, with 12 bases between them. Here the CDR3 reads CASSRVGGRTDTQYF. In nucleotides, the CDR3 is TGTGCCAGCTCACGTGTGGGGGGTCGCACAGATACGCAGTATTTT.

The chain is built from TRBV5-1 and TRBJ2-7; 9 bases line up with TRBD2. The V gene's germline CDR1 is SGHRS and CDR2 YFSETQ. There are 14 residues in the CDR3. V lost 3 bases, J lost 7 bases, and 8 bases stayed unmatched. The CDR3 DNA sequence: TGCGCCAGCAGCTCGATTAGCGGGAGACGTGAGCAGTACTTC. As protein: CASSSISGRREQYF.

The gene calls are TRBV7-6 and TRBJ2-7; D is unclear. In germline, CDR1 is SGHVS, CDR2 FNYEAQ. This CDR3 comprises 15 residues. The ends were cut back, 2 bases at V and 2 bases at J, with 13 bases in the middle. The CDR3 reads CASSLTAGLTYEQYF. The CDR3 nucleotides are TGTGCCAGCAGCTTAACCGCAGGCCTTACCTACGAGCAGTACTTC.

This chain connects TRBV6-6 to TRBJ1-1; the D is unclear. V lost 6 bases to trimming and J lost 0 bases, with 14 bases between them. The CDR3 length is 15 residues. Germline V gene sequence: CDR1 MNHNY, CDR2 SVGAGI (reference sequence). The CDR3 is CASRFGRIMNTEAFF. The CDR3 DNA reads TGTGCCAGCAGATTCGGACGCATAATGAACACTGAAGCTTTCTTT.